These 27 T cell receptor beta chains were sequenced from one sample in a study of T cells in Graves' hyperthyroidism and ophthalmopathy. TCR beta CDR3 region amplification was performed from RNA transcripts. In the first-round RT-PCR of the TCR CDR3, the HTBI primer set was used. TCRdb called the multiplex PCR reads again in MiXCR, with one record for every CDR3 protein. The table records some 600,000 distinct CDR3 sequences, 14% of them present only once. Sequenced input: blood. These receptor sequences come from a woman between 25 and 40 years old with Graves' hyperthyroidism that later progressed to Graves' ophthalmopathy.

This clonotype has only a few counts. The J gene is TRBJ2-7, the V gene TRBV11-2, with TRBD2 identical over 7 bases. J lost 5 bases, V lost 3 bases, and 7 bases had no gene match. The germline CDR1 and CDR2 sequences are SGHAT and FQNNGV. The CDR3 runs 14 residues. The CDR3 region has the DNA TGTGCCAGCAGCTTGGTGCGGGAGAGTCACGAGCAGTACTTC. Protein product: CASSLVRESHEQYF.

This clonotype was counted at least ten times. This may come from a read error, since a much larger clone is one base off. The chain couples TRBV28 to TRBJ1-2, with D possibly being TRBD1 (5 bases). V gave up 6 bases and J gave up 3 bases, with 11 bases separating them. This CDR3 contains 13 residues. CDR1 is MDHEN and CDR2 is SYDVKM in the germline V gene. This CDR3 reads CASRPGTDYGYTF. Here the CDR3 DNA reads TGTGCCAGCAGACCCGGGACGGACTATGGCTACACCTTC.

CDR3 in amino acids: CATSRDISGGQETQYF. Here the CDR3 DNA reads TGTGCCACCAGCAGAGATATATCAGGGGGCCAAGAGACCCAGTACTTC. The chain employs TRBV15 and TRBJ2-5; 7 nucleotides agree with TRBD1. This CDR3 comprises 16 residues. Unmatched junction bases numbered 5, after V lost 0 bases and J lost 1 base. In germline, CDR1 is LNHNV, CDR2 YYDKDF (reference sequence).

This clonotype was seen at least ten times. J is TRBJ1-2 and V is TRBV19; TRBD1 agrees at 11 bases. J lost 0 bases, V lost 3 bases, and 12 bases had no gene match. CDR3 length: 19 residues. Germline V gene data show CDR1 as LNHDA and CDR2 as SQIVND (reference sequence). CDR3 loop: CASSMEPGQGVGANYGYTF. In DNA, the CDR3 is TGTGCCAGTAGTATGGAACCGGGACAGGGGGTGGGAGCTAACTATGGCTACACCTTC.

This clonotype came up many times. The CDR3, as DNA: TGTGCCAGCAGTTACTCCTCTAGCGGGAGGAGCACAGATACGCAGTATTTT. It is translated as CASSYSSSGRSTDTQYF. This chain joins TRBV6-2 or TRBV6-3 and TRBJ2-3, with TRBD2 identical over 11 bases. With 0 bases clipped from V and 0 bases from J, the junction kept 2 bases outside the gene matches. This CDR3 is built from 17 residues. In germline, CDR1 is MNHEY, CDR2 SVGEGT.

This clonotype showed up many times. The chain uses TRBV6-2 or TRBV6-3 and TRBJ2-5; no reliable D call. V was pared by 7 bases and J by 0 bases, with 18 bases between. Germline CDR1 reads MNHEY; CDR2 reads SVGEGT. This CDR3 is 16 amino acids long. The CDR3 is CASKKTGPEHQETQYF. In DNA form, the CDR3 reads TGTGCCAGCAAAAAAACCGGGCCCGAACACCAAGAGACCCAGTACTTC.

The chain couples TRBV2 to TRBJ2-4; D remains unclear. Germline V gives CDR1 SNHLY, CDR2 FYNNEI. The V end lost 4 bases, the J end lost 2 bases, and 12 bases lay between the germline ends. This CDR3 region has 15 residues. The CDR3 DNA is TGTGCCAGCAGTGTCGGGCTGGGGACCAAAAACATTCAGTACTTC. This codes for CASSVGLGTKNIQYF.

This clonotype showed up many times. The chain combines TRBV11-2 with TRBJ2-2; 7 nucleotides match TRBD1. This CDR3 has 17 residues. The V and J ends lost 4 bases and 2 bases, in that order; junction bases with no gene match: 10. Germline lookup yields CDR1 SGHAT and CDR2 FQNNGV. The CDR3 nucleotides read TGTGCCAGCAGCTATCCCCCGGGACAGCATAACACCGGGGAGCTGTTTTTT. Encoded protein: CASSYPPGQHNTGELFF.

The chain uses TRBV7-2 and TRBJ2-3; TRBD2 might be the D (6 bases). Trimming took 8 bases from V and 0 from J, leaving 12 bases between them. CDR3 size: 14 residues. Germline V gives CDR1 SGHTA, CDR2 FQGNSA. The DNA for the CDR3 is TGTGCCAGCCCCGGACTATTTAGCACAGATACGCAGTATTTT. It encodes CASPGLFSTDTQYF. The full variable domain, its missing parts supplied by reference TRBV7-2 and TRBJ2-3, is GAGVSQSPSNKVTEKGKDVELRCDPISGHTALYWYRQSLGQGLEFLIYFQGNSAPDKSGLPSDRFSAERTGGSVSTLTIQRTQQEDSAVYLCASPGLFSTDTQYFGPGTRLTVL.

The gene calls are TRBV13 and TRBJ2-3; D gene unclear. CDR3 length: 15 amino acids. CDR1 is PRHDT, CDR2 FYEKMQ, per germline (reference sequence). The V end lost 5 bases, the J end lost 2 bases, and 14 bases lay between the germline ends. The CDR3 loop reads CASSDWKTDTDTQYF. Here the CDR3 DNA reads TGTGCCAGCAGCGACTGGAAAACAGACACAGATACGCAGTATTTT. Filled out from reference TRBV13 and TRBJ2-3, the complete variable domain reads AAGVIQSPRHLIKEKRETATLKCYPIPRHDTVYWYQQGPGQDPQFLISFYEKMQSDKGSIPDRFSAQQFSDYHSELNMSSLELGDSALYFCASSDWKTDTDTQYFGPGTRLTVL.

The chain links TRBV27 to TRBJ2-2; 9 bases agree with TRBD2. CDR1 MNHEY and CDR2 SMNVEV come from the germline V gene (reference sequence). This CDR3 is built from 15 residues. After removal of 6 bases from V and 6 bases from J, the junction contained 8 bases not matched to a gene. The CDR3 nucleotides are TGTGCCAGCAGAAAGAGCGGGAGGAGGTCCGGGGAGCTGTTTTTT. Translation gives CASRKSGRRSGELFF.

This clonotype was found once. The conserved phenylalanine or tryptophan normally closing the CDR3 is absent here, so this likely arose from a read error. This chain links TRBV6-5 with TRBJ1-6; D may be TRBD1 (6 bases). Trimming removed 2 bases at V and 7 bases at J, with 24 bases between. This CDR3 has 19 residues. CDR1 and CDR2 from the germline V gene are MNHEY and SVGAGI. CDR3 DNA sequence: TGTGCCAGCAGTTACACAGGCTCGGGGGGCGCGATGGGAAATTCACCCCTCCACTCT. This sequence encodes CASSYTGSGGAMGNSPLHS.

This clonotype was seen ten or more times. The V gene is TRBV12-3 or TRBV12-4, the J gene TRBJ2-1, with 7 bases matching TRBD2. With V trimmed by 1 base and J by 6 bases, 6 bases remained unmatched. The CDR3 length is 15 residues. The CDR3 sequence: CASSLGSGPFNEQFF. The CDR3 DNA reads as TGTGCCAGCAGTTTAGGTAGCGGGCCCTTCAATGAGCAGTTCTTC.

This chain joins TRBV7-9 and TRBJ2-3, with unresolved D. The germline V and J ends were trimmed by 7 bases and 0 bases, with 11 bases remaining between them. This CDR3 comprises 14 residues. Germline V gene sequence: CDR1 SEHNR, CDR2 FQNEAQ (reference sequence). CDR3 protein: CASNQVASTDTQYF. CDR3 nucleotide sequence: TGTGCCAGCAACCAGGTAGCTAGCACAGATACGCAGTATTTT.

This sequence joins TRBV11-2 and TRBJ2-1; 7 bases match TRBD2. This CDR3 has 16 amino acids. Germline CDR1 SGHAT, CDR2 FQNNGV. V gave up 5 bases and J gave up 4 bases; unmatched junction bases: 11. The CDR3 spells CASSTQRGEHYNEQFF. Written as DNA, the CDR3 is TGTGCCAGCAGCACTCAGCGGGGTGAACATTACAATGAGCAGTTCTTC.

This clonotype was seen at least ten times. The chain has TRBV30 and TRBJ1-2; 7 nucleotides line up with TRBD1. With 0 bases clipped from V and 5 bases from J, the junction kept 12 bases outside the gene matches. Germline V gene sequence: CDR1 GTSNPN, CDR2 SVGIG (reference sequence). This CDR3 contains 16 residues. CDR3 DNA: TGTGCCTGGAGTGTAGGTGGTGTGGGACAGCCTTATGGCTACACCTTC. This gives the protein CAWSVGGVGQPYGYTF.

This clonotype has a handful of counts. The gene calls are TRBV13 and TRBJ2-5; 7 bases align to TRBD2. The ends lost 2 bases at V and 5 bases at J; junction bases unmatched: 8. Looked up from germline, CDR1 is PRHDT and CDR2 is FYEKMQ (reference sequence). CDR3 length: 15 amino acids. The CDR3 loop is CASSLRGRAGETQYF. CDR3 nucleotides: TGTGCCAGCAGCTTAAGAGGGAGGGCTGGTGAGACCCAGTACTTC.

V is TRBV24-1 and J is TRBJ2-6, with TRBD1 identical over 9 bases. The CDR3 consists of 18 residues. J gave up 1 base and V 7 bases, and 10 bases lay outside the gene matches. Germline V gene lookup returns CDR1 KGHDR and CDR2 SFDVKD. CDR3: CATSESGQGLSGANVLTF. CDR3 nucleotides: TGTGCCACCAGCGAATCGGGACAGGGATTATCTGGGGCCAACGTCCTGACTTTC.

The chain is built from TRBV12-3 or TRBV12-4 and TRBJ1-2, with TRBD1 as a possible D gene (5 bases). The CDR3 extends over 13 amino acids. V was trimmed by 6 bases and J by 9 bases, leaving 17 bases between them. This chain's CDR3 is CASRTGTYSSYTF. The CDR3 nucleotides read TGTGCCAGCAGAACCGGGACTTATAGCAGCTACACCTTC.

This clonotype was seen many times. The V and J genes are TRBV7-2 and TRBJ1-5; TRBD1 might be the D (5 bases). CDR3 size: 14 residues. The V end was cut by 3 bases, the J end by 5 bases, with 11 bases between. In germline, CDR1 is SGHTA, CDR2 FQGNSA. The CDR3 spells CASSLTDVYQPQHF. The DNA of the CDR3 is TGTGCCAGCAGCTTGACAGATGTTTATCAGCCCCAGCATTTT.

This chain uses TRBV19 with TRBJ2-7; D is perhaps TRBD1 or TRBD2 (6 bases each). V dropped 2 bases and J dropped 2 bases, with 19 bases sitting between them. The length of the CDR3 is 17 residues. Germline CDR1 is LNHDA and CDR2 is SQIVND (reference sequence). In DNA, the CDR3 is TGTGCCAGTAGTATATCCGCAACAGGGACTTCCGCCTACGAGCAGTACTTC. Its protein is CASSISATGTSAYEQYF.

This clonotype was observed at least ten times. The chain joins TRBV5-8 to TRBJ2-3, with D unresolved. Germline CDR1 SGHTS, CDR2 YDEGEE. Trimming pared 4 bases from V and 5 bases from J, leaving 17 bases between. The CDR3 sequence is 15 residues long. CDR3 sequence (DNA): TGTGCCAGCAGCAACGATTTAAGGGTAGGAGATACGCAGTATTTT. Translated, it gives CASSNDLRVGDTQYF.

This sequence joins TRBV28 and TRBJ2-7; 7 bases are a match to TRBD1. The CDR3 is made up of 14 amino acids. V lost 5 bases and J lost 3; bases outside the gene matches: 7. The germline V gene has CDR1 MDHEN and CDR2 SYDVKM. The CDR3 coding sequence is TGTGCCAGCAGTATCGTGCAGGGGGTCTACGAGCAGTACTTC. Amino acids: CASSIVQGVYEQYF.

This clonotype was counted only a few times. The chain carries TRBV15 and TRBJ1-1, with D possibly being TRBD1 (6 bases). Per germline, CDR1 LNHNV and CDR2 YYDKDF (reference sequence). V gave up 2 bases and J gave up 7 bases, with 11 bases separating them. This CDR3 has 13 amino acids. The DNA of the CDR3 is TGTGCCACCAGCAGAAACAGGGATGGTGAAGCTTTCTTT. It yields the protein CATSRNRDGEAFF.

The chain combines TRBV7-2 with TRBJ2-7, with 7 positions matching TRBD1. V gave up 0 bases and J gave up 0 bases; unmatched junction bases: 2. The CDR3 has 15 amino acids. The germline CDR1 and CDR2 sequences are SGHTA and FQGNSA. CDR3 sequence (DNA): TGTGCCAGCAGCTTAGCGGGACAGATCTCCTACGAGCAGTACTTC. Its translation: CASSLAGQISYEQYF.

This clonotype was counted many times. The chain combines TRBV10-3 with TRBJ2-1, with D possibly TRBD1 on 6 matching bases. Trimming removed 6 bases from V and 6 bases from J, with 15 bases in between. This CDR3 spans 14 amino acids. Germline loops: CDR1 ENHRY, CDR2 SYGVKD. The CDR3 DNA reads as TGTGCCATCAGAGGGTCAGGGGAGAGCAATGAGCAGTTCTTC. Translation: CAIRGSGESNEQFF.

This clonotype was counted at least ten times. V and J are TRBV15 and TRBJ2-5, with 12 bases identical to TRBD2. Germline V gene sequence: CDR1 LNHNV, CDR2 YYDKDF (reference sequence). V gave up 5 bases and J gave up 4 bases; unmatched junction bases: 17. The CDR3 loop spans 19 amino acids. CDR3 DNA: TGTGCCACCAGCCCCAGGGAGATTCTAGCGGGAGGGGTCGGAGAGACCCAGTACTTC. Protein sequence: CATSPREILAGGVGETQYF.